Listed below are T cell receptor beta chains from one sample, sequenced in a study of cytomegalovirus exposure and HLA in healthy donors. Only in-frame clones appear in the TCRdb table, and some are missing; sequencing was by immunoSEQ multiplex PCR. Of about 35,000 clones listed, approximately 76% were seen once; the top ten hold 7.5% to 9%. The sample taken for sequencing was PBMCs. These receptors were collected from a woman in her 30s in good health and CMV-seropositive. CDR3s leave out the opening cysteine and the closing phenylalanine or tryptophan.

>TRBV27|TRBJ2-7
ASWGVGPSEQY
>TRBV7-9|TRBJ1-2
ASSLDTGGYT
>TRBV9|TRBJ2-1
ASSAGAGGHNEQF
>TRBV7-3|TRBJ2-3
ASSQGVTPNTDTQY
>TRBV13|TRBJ2-1
ASSLGEYNEQF
>TRBV9|TRBJ2-5
ASSVGMVNQETQY
>TRBV5-4|TRBJ1-1
ASSPRQMNTEAF
>TRBV27|TRBJ1-1
ASSFGQGNTEAF
>TRBV18|TRBJ2-5
ASSQMTSGGPKETQY
>TRBV30|TRBJ2-3
AWDGGYTQY
>TRBV6-6|TRBJ2-7
ASRWDRSYEQY
>TRBV10-3|TRBJ1-1
AISDRGERTEAF
>TRBV5-4|TRBJ2-7
ASSHQQLREQY
>TRBV7-3|TRBJ1-2
ASSLYAGAGGYT
>TRBV30|TRBJ2-7
AWTQGQHEQY
>TRBV5-1|TRBJ2-7
ASSQTSGRDGHEQY
>TRBV2|TRBJ2-7
ASSTGYEQY
>TRBV5-6|TRBJ2-6
ASSLASGVGANVLT
>TRBV10-2|TRBJ2-7
ASSESSGQGYEQY
>TRBV6-5|TRBJ1-1
ASSYRTGRRDTEAF
>TRBV30|TRBJ2-1
AWSVRDRGNEQF
>TRBV9|TRBJ2-5
ASSAGTSGSQTQY
>TRBV11-2|TRBJ1-5
ASSSQNQPQH
>TRBV4-1|TRBJ1-1
ASSSTGFKNTEAF
>TRBV20-1|TRBJ1-2
SARTHPGYT
>TRBV2|TRBJ2-7
ASSEQGASYEQY
>TRBV18|TRBJ2-7
ASSPGGHRGREQY